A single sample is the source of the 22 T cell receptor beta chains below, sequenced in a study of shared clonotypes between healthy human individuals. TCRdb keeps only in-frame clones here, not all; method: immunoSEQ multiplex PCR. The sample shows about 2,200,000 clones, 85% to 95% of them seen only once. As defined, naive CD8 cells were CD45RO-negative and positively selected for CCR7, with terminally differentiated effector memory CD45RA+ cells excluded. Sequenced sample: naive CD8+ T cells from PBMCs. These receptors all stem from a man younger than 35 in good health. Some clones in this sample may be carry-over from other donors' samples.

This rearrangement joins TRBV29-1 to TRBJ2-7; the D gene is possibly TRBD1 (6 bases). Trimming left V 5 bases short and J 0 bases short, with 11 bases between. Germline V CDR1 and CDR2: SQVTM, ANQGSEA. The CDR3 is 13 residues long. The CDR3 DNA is TGCAGCGTTCCAGGGGCCAGCTCCTACGAGCAGTACTTC. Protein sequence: CSVPGASSYEQYF.

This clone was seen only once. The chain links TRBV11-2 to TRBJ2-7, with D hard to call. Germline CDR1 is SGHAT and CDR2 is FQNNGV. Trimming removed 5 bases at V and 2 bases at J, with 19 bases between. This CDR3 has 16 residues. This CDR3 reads CASSPDVAEATYEQYF. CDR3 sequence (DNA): TGTGCCAGCAGCCCCGATGTAGCAGAGGCGACCTACGAGCAGTACTTC.

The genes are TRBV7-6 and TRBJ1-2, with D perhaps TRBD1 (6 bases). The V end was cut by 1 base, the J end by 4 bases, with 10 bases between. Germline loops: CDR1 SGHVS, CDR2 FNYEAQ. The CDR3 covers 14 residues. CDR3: CASSLDRVGYGYTF. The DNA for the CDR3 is TGTGCCAGCAGCTTAGACAGGGTGGGCTATGGCTACACCTTC.

CDR3: CATSREGQGEKLFF. The DNA for the CDR3 is TGTGCCACCAGCAGAGAGGGGCAGGGGGAAAAACTGTTTTTT. The chain combines TRBV15 with TRBJ1-4; TRBD1 might be the D (6 bases). Germline CDR1 LNHNV, CDR2 YYDKDF (reference sequence). The CDR3 sequence is 14 residues long. Trimming stripped 0 bases from V and 8 bases from J, with 10 bases between. The full variable domain, in which reference TRBV15 and TRBJ1-4 provide the parts outside the CDR3, is DAMVIQNPRYQVTQFGKPVTLSCSQTLNHNVMYWYQQKSSQAPKLLFHYYDKDFNNEADTPDNFQSRRPNTSFCFLDIRSPGLGDTAMYLCATSREGQGEKLFFGSGTQLSVL.

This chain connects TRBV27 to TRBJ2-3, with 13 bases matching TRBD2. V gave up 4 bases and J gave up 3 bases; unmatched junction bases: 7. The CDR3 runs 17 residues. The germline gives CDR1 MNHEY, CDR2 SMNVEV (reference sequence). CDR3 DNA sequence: TGTGCCAGCAGTTCCCCATTGACTAGCGGGAGGACAGATACGCAGTATTTT. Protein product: CASSSPLTSGRTDTQYF.

The CDR3 protein is CAWSVRVVNTEAFF. The CDR3 region has the DNA TGTGCCTGGAGTGTACGGGTAGTGAACACTGAAGCTTTCTTT. J is TRBJ1-1 and V is TRBV30; D unresolved. The V end lost 0 bases, the J end lost 0 bases, and 8 bases lay between the germline ends. Germline CDR1 is GTSNPN and CDR2 is SVGIG (reference sequence). CDR3 length: 14 amino acids.

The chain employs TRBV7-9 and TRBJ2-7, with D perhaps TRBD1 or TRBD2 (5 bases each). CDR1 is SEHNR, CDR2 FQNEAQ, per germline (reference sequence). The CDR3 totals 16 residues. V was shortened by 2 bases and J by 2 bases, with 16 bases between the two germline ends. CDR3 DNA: TGTGCCAGCAGCTTAATTGATCCGGGGCGAACCTACGAGCAGTACTTC. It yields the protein CASSLIDPGRTYEQYF.

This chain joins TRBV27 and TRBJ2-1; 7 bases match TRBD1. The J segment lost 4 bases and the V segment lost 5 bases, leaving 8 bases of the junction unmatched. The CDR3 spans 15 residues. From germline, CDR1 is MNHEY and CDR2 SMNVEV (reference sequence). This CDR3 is CASSRGTDPYNEQFF. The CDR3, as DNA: TGTGCCAGCAGTCGAGGGACAGATCCATACAATGAGCAGTTCTTC.

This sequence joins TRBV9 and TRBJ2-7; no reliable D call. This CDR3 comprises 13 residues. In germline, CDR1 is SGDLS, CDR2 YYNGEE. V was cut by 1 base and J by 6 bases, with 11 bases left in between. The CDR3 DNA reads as TGTGCCAGCAGCGTATATCGGCGCGGCGAGCAGTACTTC. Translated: CASSVYRRGEQYF.

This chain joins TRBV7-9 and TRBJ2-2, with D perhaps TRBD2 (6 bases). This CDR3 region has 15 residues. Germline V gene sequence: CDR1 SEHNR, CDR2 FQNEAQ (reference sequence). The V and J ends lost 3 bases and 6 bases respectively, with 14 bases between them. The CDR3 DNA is TGTGCCAGCAGCTTTTTGGCGGGGAGAGCCGGGGAGCTGTTTTTT. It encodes CASSFLAGRAGELFF.

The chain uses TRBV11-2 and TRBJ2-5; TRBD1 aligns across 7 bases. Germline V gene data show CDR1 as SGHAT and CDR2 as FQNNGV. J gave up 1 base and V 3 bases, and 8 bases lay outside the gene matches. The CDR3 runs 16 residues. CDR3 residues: CASSFEGTGAQETQYF. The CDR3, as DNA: TGTGCCAGCAGCTTTGAGGGAACAGGGGCCCAAGAGACCCAGTACTTC.

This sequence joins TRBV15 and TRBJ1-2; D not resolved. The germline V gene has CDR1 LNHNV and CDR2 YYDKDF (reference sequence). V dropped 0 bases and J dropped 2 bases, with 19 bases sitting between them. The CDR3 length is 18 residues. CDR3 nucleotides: TGTGCCACCAGCAGAGAGGCCCCTTCGAGCACGTCGAACTATGGCTACACCTTC. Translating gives CATSREAPSSTSNYGYTF.

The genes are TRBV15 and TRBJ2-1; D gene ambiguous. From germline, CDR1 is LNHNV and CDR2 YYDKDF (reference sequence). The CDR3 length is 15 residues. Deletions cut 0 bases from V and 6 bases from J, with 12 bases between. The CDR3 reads CATSRDSRVSNEQFF. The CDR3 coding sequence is TGTGCCACCAGCAGAGATAGTAGGGTGTCCAATGAGCAGTTCTTC.

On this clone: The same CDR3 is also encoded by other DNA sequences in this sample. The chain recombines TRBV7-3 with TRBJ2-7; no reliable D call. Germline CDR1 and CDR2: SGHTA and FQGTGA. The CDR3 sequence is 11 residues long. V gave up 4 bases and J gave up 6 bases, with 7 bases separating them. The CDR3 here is CASSSGGEQYF. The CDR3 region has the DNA TGTGCCAGCAGCTCGGGCGGCGAGCAGTACTTC.

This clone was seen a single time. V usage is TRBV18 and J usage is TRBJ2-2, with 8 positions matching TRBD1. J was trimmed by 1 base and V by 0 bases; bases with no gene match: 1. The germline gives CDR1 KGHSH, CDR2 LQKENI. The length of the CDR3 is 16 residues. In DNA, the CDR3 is TGTGCCAGCTCACCACCGGACAGGGTGAACACCGGGGAGCTGTTTTTT. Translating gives CASSPPDRVNTGELFF.

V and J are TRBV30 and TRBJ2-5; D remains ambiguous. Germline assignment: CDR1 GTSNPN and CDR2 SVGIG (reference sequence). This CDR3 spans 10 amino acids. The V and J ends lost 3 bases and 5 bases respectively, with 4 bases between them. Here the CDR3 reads CAWRGETQYF. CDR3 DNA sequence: TGTGCCTGGAGAGGCGAGACCCAGTACTTC.

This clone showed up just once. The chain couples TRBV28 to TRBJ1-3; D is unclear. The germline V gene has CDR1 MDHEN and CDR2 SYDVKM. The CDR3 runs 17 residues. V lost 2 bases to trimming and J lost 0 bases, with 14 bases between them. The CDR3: CASSLRGILPSGNTIYF. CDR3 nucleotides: TGTGCCAGCAGTTTACGGGGTATACTTCCCTCTGGAAACACCATATATTTT.

This chain's CDR3 is CASSFDRGLPGTDTQYF. The CDR3 coding sequence is TGTGCCAGCAGTTTCGACAGGGGTTTACCTGGCACAGATACGCAGTATTTT. The chain recombines TRBV28 with TRBJ2-3; 8 bases map to TRBD1. CDR3 length: 17 residues. CDR1 and CDR2 from the germline V gene are MDHEN and SYDVKM. V lost 3 bases to trimming and J lost 1 base; unmatched junction nucleotides: 9.

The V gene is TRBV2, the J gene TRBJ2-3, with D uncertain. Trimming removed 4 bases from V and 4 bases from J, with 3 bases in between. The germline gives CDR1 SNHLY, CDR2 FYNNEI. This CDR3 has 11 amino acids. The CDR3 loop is CASSAPDTQYF. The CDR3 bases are TGTGCCAGCAGTGCTCCAGATACGCAGTATTTT.

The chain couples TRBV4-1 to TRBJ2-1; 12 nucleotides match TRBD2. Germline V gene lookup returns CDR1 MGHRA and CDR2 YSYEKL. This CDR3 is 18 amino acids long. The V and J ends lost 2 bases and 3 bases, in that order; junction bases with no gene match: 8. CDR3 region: CASSQKGQLAGGYNEQFF. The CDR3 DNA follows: TGCGCCAGCAGCCAAAAGGGGCAACTAGCGGGAGGCTACAATGAGCAGTTCTTC.

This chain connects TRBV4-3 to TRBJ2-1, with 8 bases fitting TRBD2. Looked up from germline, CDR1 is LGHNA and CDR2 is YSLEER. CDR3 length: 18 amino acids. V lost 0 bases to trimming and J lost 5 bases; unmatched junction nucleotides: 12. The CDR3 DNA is TGCGCCAGCAGCCAAGACGGGGCCTTACGGGAGGGACACAATGAGCAGTTCTTC. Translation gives CASSQDGALREGHNEQFF.

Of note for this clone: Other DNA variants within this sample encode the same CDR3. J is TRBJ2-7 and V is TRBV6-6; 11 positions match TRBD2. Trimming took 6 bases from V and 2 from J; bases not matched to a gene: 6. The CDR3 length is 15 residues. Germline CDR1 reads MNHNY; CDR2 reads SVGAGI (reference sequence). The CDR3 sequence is CASSTGTSGAYEQYF. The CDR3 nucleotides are TGTGCCAGCAGCACCGGGACTAGCGGCGCCTACGAGCAGTACTTC.